The 14 T cell receptor beta chains reported below all come from one sample, sequenced in a study of low-dose radiotherapy and immunotherapy resistance in tumors. Gene-specific TRAV and TRBV primers were used for first-strand cDNA, covering alpha and beta chains. A roughly 22-cycle PCR with a constant-region primer and V-primer adapter amplified TCRs. One entry per CDR3 protein, called by TCRdb with MiXCR from the reads. The sample consists of about 12,000 distinct CDR3 sequences, roughly four fifths of them appearing once. Receptor source: a human donor with advanced metastatic prostate, ovarian, gallbladder or colorectal cancer (not recorded which). This table probably holds off-target reads from a library built for another chain.

The chain has TRBV3-1 and TRBJ2-5; D is undetermined. V shed 4 bases and J shed 5 bases, with 11 bases lying between them. Germline CDR1 and CDR2: LGHDT and YNNKEL (reference sequence). The CDR3 consists of 13 residues. The CDR3 DNA reads TGTGCCAGCAGCCCATCCATGATCGAGACCCAGTACTTC. Translated, it gives CASSPSMIETQYF.

This chain links TRBV6-6 with TRBJ2-7, with TRBD2 identical over 14 bases. The CDR3 runs 18 residues. The V segment lost 2 bases and the J segment 4 bases; nucleotides outside the gene matches: 10. Germline V gene sequence: CDR1 MNHNY, CDR2 SVGAGI (reference sequence). This CDR3 reads CASSYDPGTSGRRYEQYF. In nucleotides, the CDR3 is TGTGCCAGCAGTTACGATCCTGGGACTAGCGGGAGAAGGTACGAGCAGTACTTC.

This clonotype was recorded only once. The chain is built from TRBV9 and TRBJ2-3; no clear D gene. Germline lookup yields CDR1 SGDLS and CDR2 YYNGEE. V lost 0 bases, J lost 8 bases, and 7 bases lay in between. The CDR3 is 12 amino acids. The CDR3 nucleotides are TGTGCCAGCAGCGTAGGCGACATTACGCAGTATTTT. Translating gives CASSVGDITQYF.

This chain links TRBV6-2 or TRBV6-3 with TRBJ2-7; a weak D match, TRBD2 (5 bases). Per germline, CDR1 MNHEY and CDR2 SVGEGT. This CDR3 has 14 residues. V gave up 2 bases and J gave up 0 bases, with 8 bases separating them. The CDR3 bases are TGTGCCAGCAGTTACACGGGGAGCTCCTACGAGCAGTACTTC. Protein product: CASSYTGSSYEQYF.

The chain links TRBV30 to TRBJ2-1; 7 positions match TRBD2. Per germline, CDR1 GTSNPN and CDR2 SVGIG (reference sequence). Trimming removed 2 bases from V and 10 bases from J; junction bases left unmatched: 14. The CDR3 sequence is 15 residues long. The CDR3 sequence: CAWSRKGGRRGEQFF. The CDR3 coding sequence is TGTGCCTGGAGTCGCAAGGGCGGGAGAAGGGGAGAGCAGTTCTTC.

The J gene is TRBJ2-1, the V gene TRBV7-2, with 14 bases identical to TRBD2. The length of the CDR3 is 18 residues. Trimming removed 5 bases from V and 6 bases from J; junction bases left unmatched: 12. CDR1 and CDR2 (germline): SGHTA, FQGNSA. The CDR3 DNA reads as TGTGCCAGCAGCATCCGTTTGGGACTAGCGGGAGTAGCCAATGAGCAGTTCTTC. Translation gives CASSIRLGLAGVANEQFF. Variable domain in full (rest from reference TRBV7-2 and TRBJ2-1): GAGVSQSPSNKVTEKGKDVELRCDPISGHTALYWYRQSLGQGLEFLIYFQGNSAPDKSGLPSDRFSAERTGGSVSTLTIQRTQQEDSAVYLCASSIRLGLAGVANEQFFGPGTRLTVL.

The chain is built from TRBV7-2 and TRBJ2-1, with unresolved D. Germline loops: CDR1 SGHTA, CDR2 FQGNSA. The CDR3 loop spans 11 amino acids. V lost 5 bases, J lost 8 bases, and 7 bases lay in between. This chain's CDR3 is CASSDRYEQFF. As DNA, the CDR3 is TGTGCCAGCAGCGACCGCTATGAGCAGTTCTTC.

This clonotype came up a few times. The chain links TRBV29-1 to TRBJ2-1, with 8 bases fitting TRBD2. Germline V gene lookup returns CDR1 SQVTM and CDR2 ANQGSEA. V shed 3 bases and J 3 bases; nucleotides not matched to a gene: 22. The CDR3 consists of 20 residues. The CDR3 sequence: CSVESLAGLKTGSHYNEQFF. The CDR3 DNA sequence: TGCAGCGTTGAGAGCCTAGCGGGCCTCAAGACCGGCTCTCACTACAATGAGCAGTTCTTC.

This clonotype has a handful of counts. This chain links TRBV5-4 with TRBJ2-3; tentative D call: TRBD2 (5 bases). This CDR3 is 14 amino acids long. Germline V gives CDR1 SGHNT, CDR2 YYREEE (reference sequence). Trimming removed 1 base at V and 2 bases at J, with 8 bases between. The CDR3 DNA follows: TGTGCCAGCAGCTTGTCCGGGGACACAGATACGCAGTATTTT. This translates into CASSLSGDTDTQYF.

The V call is TRBV3-1, the J call TRBJ2-7, with D possibly being TRBD2 (6 bases). Trimming removed 4 bases from V and 10 bases from J, with 20 bases in between. This CDR3 is 14 amino acids long. The V gene's germline CDR1 is LGHDT and CDR2 YNNKEL (reference sequence). As DNA, the CDR3 is TGTGCCAGCAGCCCCCCGGAGTTGGCGGGGCCCCAGTACTTC. Its translation: CASSPPELAGPQYF.

There are a few counts of this clonotype. The rearrangement uses TRBV6-6 and TRBJ1-1; 9 nucleotides match TRBD1. The CDR3 is 18 amino acids. From germline, CDR1 is MNHNY and CDR2 SVGAGI (reference sequence). The junction had 9 bases not matched to a gene; V was cut back by 0 bases and J by 1 base. As DNA, the CDR3 is TGTGCCAGCAGTTACTCCGAACAGGGGGCAAATCAGAACACTGAAGCTTTCTTT. Translation: CASSYSEQGANQNTEAFF.

This chain links TRBV4-3 with TRBJ1-2; no clear D gene. CDR3 length equals 14 residues. The V gene lost 0 bases and the J gene lost 3 bases, with 8 bases spanning the gap. Germline CDR1 LGHNA, CDR2 YSLEER. CDR3 nucleotides: TGCGCCAGCAGCCAAGAAGCCCGTGACTATGGCTACACCTTC. The encoded protein is CASSQEARDYGYTF.

The chain combines TRBV9 with TRBJ1-5; D is ambiguous. V was cut by 0 bases and J by 3 bases, with 10 bases left in between. Per germline, CDR1 SGDLS and CDR2 YYNGEE. This CDR3 region has 15 residues. CDR3: CASSVDGRSNQPQHF. The CDR3 nucleotides read TGTGCCAGCAGCGTAGACGGGAGGTCCAATCAGCCCCAGCATTTT.

This sequence joins TRBV11-2 and TRBJ2-2; unclear D gene. Per the germline V gene, CDR1 is SGHAT and CDR2 is FQNNGV. Trimming removed 0 bases at V and 4 bases at J, with 6 bases between. This CDR3 has 14 residues. CDR3 sequence reads: CASSLESTTGELFF. The DNA of the CDR3 is TGTGCCAGCAGCTTAGAGAGTACCACCGGGGAGCTGTTTTTT.